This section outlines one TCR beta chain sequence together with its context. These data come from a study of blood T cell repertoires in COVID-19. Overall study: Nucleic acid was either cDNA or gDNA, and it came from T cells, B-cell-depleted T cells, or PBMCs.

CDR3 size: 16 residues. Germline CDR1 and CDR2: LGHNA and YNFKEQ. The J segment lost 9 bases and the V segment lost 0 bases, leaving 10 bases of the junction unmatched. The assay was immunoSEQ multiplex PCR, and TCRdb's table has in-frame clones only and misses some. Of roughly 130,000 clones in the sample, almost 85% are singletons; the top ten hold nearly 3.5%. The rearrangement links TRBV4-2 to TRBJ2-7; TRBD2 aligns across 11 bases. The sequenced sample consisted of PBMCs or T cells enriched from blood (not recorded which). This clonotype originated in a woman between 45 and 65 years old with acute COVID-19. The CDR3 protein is CASSQDPSGRTTGQYF. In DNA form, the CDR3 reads TGTGCCAGCAGCCAAGATCCTAGCGGGAGGACCACAGGGCAGTACTTC.